These T cell receptor beta chains were read from a single sample in a study of T cell responses to AZD1222 COVID-19 vaccine. Profiling relied on immunoSEQ multiplex PCR, and the TCRdb table lists in-frame clones only, not all of them. This table holds approximately 57,000 clones, around 88% found once. Sequences were derived from peripheral blood, sampled on day 0 of AZD1222 vaccination. The receptors were gathered from an adult in good health. Each CDR3 is given with its conserved first and last residue. Fields, in order: clone size, J gene, V gene, D gene, CDR3 protein, CDR3 DNA. D genes are given only for firm matches. Expanded clones get a size class; other rows say once, few or many, or leave the size out.

NA,TRBJ2-7,TRBV11-2,NA,CASSPAWNRGTYEQYF,TGTGCCAGCAGCCCCGCCTGGAACCGCGGTACCTACGAGCAGTACTTC
NA,TRBJ2-7,TRBV10-3,NA,CAISESTGTLEQYF,TGTGCCATCAGTGAGTCAACCGGGACCTTGGAGCAGTACTTC
NA,TRBJ1-4,TRBV6-1,NA,CASSEQGQLFF,TGTGCCAGCAGTGAACAGGGCCAACTGTTTTTT
NA,TRBJ1-5,TRBV18,TRBD1,CASSLTGTGRGNQPQHF,TGTGCCAGCTCACTCACCGGGACAGGGCGAGGCAATCAGCCCCAGCATTTT
NA,TRBJ1-3,TRBV5-4,TRBD1,CASSRQGAGNTIYF,TGTGCCAGCAGCAGACAGGGAGCTGGAAACACCATATATTTT
NA,TRBJ2-1,TRBV7-8,TRBD2,CASSLLAGGTYNEQFF,TGTGCCAGCAGCTTACTAGCGGGAGGTACCTACAATGAGCAGTTCTTC
NA,TRBJ2-7,TRBV4-2,TRBD2,CASSQDPGTRAYEQYF,TGTGCCAGCAGCCAAGATCCCGGGACTAGAGCCTACGAGCAGTACTTC
NA,TRBJ1-2,TRBV2,NA,CASSELEDGYTF,TGTGCCAGCAGTGAGTTGGAGGATGGCTACACCTTC
NA,TRBJ1-1,TRBV7-9,NA,CASSLQNMNTEAFF,TGTGCCAGCAGCTTACAAAATATGAACACTGAAGCTTTCTTT
few,TRBJ1-2,TRBV4-2,NA,CASSQEDSLNYGYTF,TGTGCCAGCAGCCAGGAGGACAGCCTTAACTATGGCTACACCTTC
NA,TRBJ1-1,TRBV19,NA,CASSLLTENTEAFF,TGTGCCAGTAGTCTACTGACAGAAAACACTGAAGCTTTCTTT
NA,TRBJ1-5,TRBV19,TRBD1,CASRSLGQGDQPQHF,TGTGCCAGTAGATCGTTGGGACAGGGCGATCAGCCCCAGCATTTT
NA,TRBJ2-5,TRBV5-1,NA,CASRQGEAQETQYF,TGCGCCAGCAGACAGGGTGAGGCCCAAGAGACCCAGTACTTC
NA,TRBJ1-1,TRBV6-5,NA,CASSPQQNTEAFF,TGTGCCAGCAGTCCCCAGCAGAACACTGAAGCTTTCTTT
NA,TRBJ1-5,TRBV28,NA,CASSLTGRGNQPQHF,TGTGCCAGCAGTTTAACCGGGAGAGGCAATCAGCCCCAGCATTTT
NA,TRBJ2-3,TRBV5-1,TRBD2,CASSFRTSAVTDTQYF,TGCGCCAGCAGCTTTCGGACTAGCGCCGTCACAGATACGCAGTATTTT
NA,TRBJ2-7,TRBV7-3,NA,CASSPGGPRSFEQYF,TGTGCCAGCAGCCCCGGGGGTCCCCGCTCCTTCGAGCAGTACTTC
NA,TRBJ1-2,TRBV7-9,NA,CASSLPQSYGYTF,TGTGCCAGCAGCTTACCCCAGAGCTATGGCTACACCTTC
NA,TRBJ1-3,TRBV18,TRBD1,CASSPNTGQGAGGNTIYF,TGTGCCAGCTCACCAAATACAGGACAGGGGGCTGGTGGAAACACCATATATTTT
NA,TRBJ2-7,TRBV5-1,NA,CASSLEGSSVYEQYF,TGCGCCAGCAGCTTGGAAGGTAGTTCGGTATACGAGCAGTACTTC
NA,TRBJ2-1,TRBV6-4,TRBD1,CASSVGQGEGEQFF,TGTGCCAGCAGTGTGGGACAGGGTGAGGGTGAGCAGTTCTTC
NA,TRBJ1-3,TRBV6-6,NA,CASSPVGVYQSGNTIYF,TGTGCCAGCAGTCCGGTGGGGGTATACCAATCTGGAAACACCATATATTTT
NA,TRBJ2-5,TRBV10-3,TRBD2,CAISDRTSGQETQYF,TGTGCCATCAGTGACCGGACTAGCGGTCAAGAGACCCAGTACTTC
NA,TRBJ1-5,TRBV7-2,NA,CASSLQGSQPQHF,TGTGCCAGCAGCTTACAGGGTTCACAGCCCCAGCATTTT
NA,TRBJ2-7,TRBV14,NA,CASSPSRAGEQYF,TGTGCCAGCAGCCCCTCTCGGGCGGGGGAGCAGTACTTC
NA,TRBJ1-1,TRBV4-2,NA,CASSQEHGQINTEAFF,TGTGCCAGCAGCCAAGAGCACGGACAGATCAACACTGAAGCTTTCTTT
NA,TRBJ2-1,TRBV3-1/TRBV3-2,NA,CASSQSLANNEQFF,TGTGCCAGCAGCCAAAGCCTAGCGAACAATGAGCAGTTCTTC
NA,TRBJ1-1,TRBV11-2,TRBD1,CASSVTGGGRAFF,TGTGCCAGCAGCGTGACAGGGGGCGGGAGAGCTTTCTTT
NA,TRBJ2-6,TRBV5-6,NA,CASGSRGANVLTF,TGTGCCAGCGGCTCGCGCGGGGCCAACGTCCTGACTTTC
NA,TRBJ1-1,TRBV12-3/TRBV12-4,NA,CASSLGGRDEAFF,TGTGCCAGCAGTTTAGGGGGCCGGGATGAAGCTTTCTTT
NA,TRBJ2-7,TRBV11-2,TRBD2,CASSLHWTSGTYEQYF,TGTGCCAGCAGCTTACATTGGACTAGCGGGACCTACGAGCAGTACTTC
NA,TRBJ2-4,TRBV6-2/TRBV6-3,TRBD1,CASSLRDSITENIQYF,TGTGCCAGCAGCCTACGGGACAGCATTACGGAAAACATTCAGTACTTC
NA,TRBJ1-4,TRBV28,NA,CASTTGKVNEKLFF,TGTGCCAGCACCACAGGGAAGGTTAATGAAAAACTGTTTTTT
NA,TRBJ2-7,TRBV6-5,TRBD1,CATSRGTYEQYF,TGTGCCACCTCCAGGGGGACCTACGAGCAGTACTTC
NA,TRBJ2-5,TRBV18,NA,CASSPNQETQYF,TGTGCCAGCTCACCGAACCAGGAGACCCAGTACTTC
NA,TRBJ1-3,TRBV2,NA,CASSGNRNTIYF,TGTGCCAGCAGCGGCAATAGAAACACCATATATTTT
NA,TRBJ2-5,TRBV9,TRBD1,CASSAHGTGRETQYF,TGTGCCAGCAGCGCCCACGGGACAGGGCGGGAGACCCAGTACTTC